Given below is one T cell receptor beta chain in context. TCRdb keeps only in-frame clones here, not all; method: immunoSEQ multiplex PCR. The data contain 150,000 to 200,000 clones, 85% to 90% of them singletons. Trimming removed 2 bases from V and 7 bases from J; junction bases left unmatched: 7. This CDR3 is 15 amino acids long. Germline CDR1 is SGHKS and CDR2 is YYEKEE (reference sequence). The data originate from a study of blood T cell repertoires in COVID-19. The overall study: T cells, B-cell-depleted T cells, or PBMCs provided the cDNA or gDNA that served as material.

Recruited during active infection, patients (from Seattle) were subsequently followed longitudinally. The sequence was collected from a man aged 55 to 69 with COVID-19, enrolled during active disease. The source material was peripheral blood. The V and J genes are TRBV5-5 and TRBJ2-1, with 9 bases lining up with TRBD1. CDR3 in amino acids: CASSFRDDRGNEQFF. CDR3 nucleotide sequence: TGTGCCAGCAGCTTTCGGGATGACAGGGGGAATGAGCAGTTCTTC.